This record concerns one TCR beta chain sequence. The V end was cut by 8 bases, the J end by 2 bases, with 19 bases between. Germline assignment: CDR1 MNHEY and CDR2 SVGAGI. The CDR3 is 15 amino acids. Method: immunoSEQ multiplex PCR; TCRdb's copy keeps in-frame clones and lacks some. Here the sample spans 150,000 to 200,000 clones, about 82% being singletons. The source of the sample is a study of blood T cell repertoires in COVID-19. Overall study: The United States, Italy and Spain supplied acute and convalescent COVID-19 samples. Sources were T cells, B-cell-depleted T cells, or PBMCs; the material itself was cDNA or gDNA.

Symptom resolution, clearance, or two negative PCRs marked donors in Cohort 3 as recovered. Sequences were obtained from PBMCs or T cells enriched from blood (not recorded which). The sequence derives from a woman aged 25 to 39 who had recovered from COVID-19. The V gene is TRBV6-5, the J gene TRBJ2-7, with a weak D call TRBD2 (6 bases). The CDR3 nucleotides are TGTGCCAGCCGTTCGGCGGGAACCAGTCCCTACGAGCAGTACTTC. It is translated as CASRSAGTSPYEQYF.